This T cell receptor (beta chain) was sequenced during a study of T-cell memory formation after mild COVID-19. Study summary: TCR clusters were mostly confined to one donor each.

Constant-segment-primed 5'RACE gave TCR alpha and TCR beta cDNA libraries with sample barcodes and UMIs. A single record per CDR3 protein comes from TCRdb applying MiXCR to the 5' RACE reads. The sample contains 55,000 to 80,000 distinct CDR3 sequences, over 8.5% of which appear only once. Overall study results and limits: There were some responding clones in pre-infection memory, which suggested that cross-reactive memory had joined. Clones contracting day 15 to 85 were balanced CD4/CD8; later expanders leaned CD4+.

The CDR3 is 13 amino acids. The V and J ends lost 3 bases and 7 bases, in that order; junction bases with no gene match: 2. Comment on this clonotype: Its target is not known.

The sample consisted of PBMCs or a T cell subset sorted from them (not recorded which). This sequence originates from a man younger than 35 who had mild COVID-19 (a few samples of this study predate the infection). Cell type and time point are not known. The J gene is TRBJ1-2, the V gene TRBV12-3 or TRBV12-4; TRBD1 matches at 10 bases. CDR3 bases: TGTGCCAGCAGTTTGGGGACAGGGGCTGGCTACACCTTC. It codes for CASSLGTGAGYTF.